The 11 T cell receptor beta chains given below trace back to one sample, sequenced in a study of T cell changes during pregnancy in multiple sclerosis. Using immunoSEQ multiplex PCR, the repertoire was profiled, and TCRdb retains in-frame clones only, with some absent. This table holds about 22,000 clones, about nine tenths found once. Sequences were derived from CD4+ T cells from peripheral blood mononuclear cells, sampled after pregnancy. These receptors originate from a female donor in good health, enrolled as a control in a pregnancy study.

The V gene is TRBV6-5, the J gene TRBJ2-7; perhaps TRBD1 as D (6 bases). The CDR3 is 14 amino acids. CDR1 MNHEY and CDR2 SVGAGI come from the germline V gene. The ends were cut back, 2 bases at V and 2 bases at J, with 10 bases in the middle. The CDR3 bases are TGTGCCAGCAGTTACGCGGCAGGGGCCTACGAGCAGTACTTC. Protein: CASSYAAGAYEQYF.

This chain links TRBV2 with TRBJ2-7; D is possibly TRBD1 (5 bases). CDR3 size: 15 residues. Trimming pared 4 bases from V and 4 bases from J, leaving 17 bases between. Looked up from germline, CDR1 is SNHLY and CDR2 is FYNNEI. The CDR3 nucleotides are TGTGCCAGCAGTGTGGAAGGGGTGTCCCTTTACGAGCAGTACTTC. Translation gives CASSVEGVSLYEQYF. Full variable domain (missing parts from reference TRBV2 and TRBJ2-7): EPEVTQTPSHQVTQMGQEVILRCVPISNHLYFYWYRQILGQKVEFLVSFYNNEISEKSEIFDDQFSVERPDGSNFTLKIRSTKLEDSAMYFCASSVEGVSLYEQYFGPGTRLTVT.

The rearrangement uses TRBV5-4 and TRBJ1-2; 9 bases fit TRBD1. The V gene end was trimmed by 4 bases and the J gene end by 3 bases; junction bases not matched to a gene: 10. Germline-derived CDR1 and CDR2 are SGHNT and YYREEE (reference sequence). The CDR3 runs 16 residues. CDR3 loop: CASSRGTGRFDYGYTF. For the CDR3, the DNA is TGTGCCAGCAGCCGGGGGACAGGGCGGTTTGACTATGGCTACACCTTC.

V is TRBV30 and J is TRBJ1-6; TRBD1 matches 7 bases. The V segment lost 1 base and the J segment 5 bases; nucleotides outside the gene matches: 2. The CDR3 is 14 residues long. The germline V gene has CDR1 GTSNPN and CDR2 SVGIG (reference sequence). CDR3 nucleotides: TGTGCCTGGAGTGGGGACAGTAATAATTCACCCCTCCACTTT. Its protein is CAWSGDSNNSPLHF.

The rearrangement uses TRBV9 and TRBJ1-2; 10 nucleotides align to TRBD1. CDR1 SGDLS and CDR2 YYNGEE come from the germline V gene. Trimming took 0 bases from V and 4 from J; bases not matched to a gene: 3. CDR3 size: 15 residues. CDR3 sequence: CASSVETGGSYGYTF. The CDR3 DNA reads TGTGCCAGCAGCGTAGAGACAGGGGGCAGCTATGGCTACACCTTC.

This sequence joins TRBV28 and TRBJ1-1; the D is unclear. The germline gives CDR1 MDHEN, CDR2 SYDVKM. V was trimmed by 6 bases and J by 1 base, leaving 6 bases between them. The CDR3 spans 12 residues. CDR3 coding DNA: TGTGCCAGCAGACGACAGAACACTGAAGCTTTCTTT. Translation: CASRRQNTEAFF.

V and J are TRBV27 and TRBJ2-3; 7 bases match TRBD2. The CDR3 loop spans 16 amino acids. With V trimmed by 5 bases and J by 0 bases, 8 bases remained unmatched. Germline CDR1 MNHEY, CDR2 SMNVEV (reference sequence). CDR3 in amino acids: CASSPLLATSTDTQYF. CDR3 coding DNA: TGTGCCAGCAGTCCCTTACTAGCGACAAGCACAGATACGCAGTATTTT.

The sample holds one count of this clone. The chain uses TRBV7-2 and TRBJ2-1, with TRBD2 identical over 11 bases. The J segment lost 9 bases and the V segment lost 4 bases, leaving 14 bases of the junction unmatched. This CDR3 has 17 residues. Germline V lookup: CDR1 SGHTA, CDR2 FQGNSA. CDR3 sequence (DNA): TGTGCCAGCAGCTCCCGAGGGGGGGGACTAGCGGCAGGTGAGCAGTTCTTC. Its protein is CASSSRGGGLAAGEQFF.

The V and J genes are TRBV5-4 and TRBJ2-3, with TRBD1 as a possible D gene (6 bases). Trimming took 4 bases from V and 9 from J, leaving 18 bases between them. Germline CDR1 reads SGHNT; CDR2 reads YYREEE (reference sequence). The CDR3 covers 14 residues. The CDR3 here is CASSGEPQGVTQYF. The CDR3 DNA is TGTGCCAGCAGCGGGGAACCACAGGGAGTCACGCAGTATTTT.

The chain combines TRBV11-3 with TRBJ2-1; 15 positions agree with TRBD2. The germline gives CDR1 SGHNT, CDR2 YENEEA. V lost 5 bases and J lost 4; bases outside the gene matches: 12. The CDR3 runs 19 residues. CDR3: CASSTGLAGGPYLYNEQFF. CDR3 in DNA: TGTGCCAGCAGCACGGGACTAGCGGGGGGCCCCTACCTTTACAATGAGCAGTTCTTC.

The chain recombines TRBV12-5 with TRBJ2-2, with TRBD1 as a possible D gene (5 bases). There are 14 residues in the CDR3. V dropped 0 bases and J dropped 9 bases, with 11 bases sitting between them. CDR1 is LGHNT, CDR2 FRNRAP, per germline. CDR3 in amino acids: CASGLVPAGRELFF. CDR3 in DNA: TGTGCTAGTGGTTTGGTACCTGCAGGGCGGGAGCTGTTTTTT.